This paragraph reports one TCR beta chain. V lost 5 bases and J lost 4, with 11 bases in between. Per germline, CDR1 MDHEN and CDR2 SYDVKM. The CDR3 totals 14 residues. The data originate from a study of blood T cell repertoires in COVID-19. Per the study methods: Researchers report that nucleated cell counts were estimated from reference gene primer amplification. Clones were sequenced by immunoSEQ multiplex PCR, and TCRdb holds only the in-frame ones, with some missing. The DNA gave D and trimming, while V, J and clone size come from that table. The sample includes hundreds of thousands of clones, about 89% of them seen just once. Participant ages covered about 18 to 100 years across 24 US areas.

Material for sequencing was PBMCs or T cells enriched from blood (not recorded which). This receptor was obtained from a woman in her thirties who had recovered from COVID-19. J is TRBJ1-4 and V is TRBV28; D gene ambiguous. This CDR3 reads CASSSEFYNEKLFF. DNA of the CDR3: TGTGCCAGCAGTAGCGAATTTTATAATGAAAAACTGTTTTTT.